The 8 T cell receptor beta chains reported below all come from one sample, sequenced in a study of T cell repertoires in ileal Crohn's disease (dated by TCRdb to the late 2010s). Library preparation used the immunoSEQ multiplex PCR assay. Sourced from immuneACCESS, this table was stored by TCRdb with only in-frame sequences that have V and J called. A share of the clones is absent; for the studies checked, an unresolved V gene accounts for under half, and the remainder has no known explanation. The sample profile shows thousands of clones; 81% of them were found once. The top ten clonotypes cover approximately 4.4% of the sample. Sequencing was carried out using ileal tissue. These receptors came from an adult with Crohn's disease.

This clone was counted once. The V and J genes are TRBV2 and TRBJ2-6; the D gene is possibly TRBD1 (8 bases). The CDR3 has 17 amino acids. V was clipped by 6 bases and J by 0 bases, with 15 bases between them. CDR1 is SNHLY, CDR2 FYNNEI, per germline. In DNA, the CDR3 is TGTGCCAGCAGCCGGGACAGGACTAGCTCTGGGGCCAACGTCCTGACTTTC. It yields the protein CASSRDRTSSGANVLTF.

The chain recombines TRBV20-1 with TRBJ2-1; possibly TRBD2 for D (5 bases). Trimming stripped 3 bases from V and 11 bases from J, with 11 bases between. In germline, CDR1 is DFQATT, CDR2 SNEGSKA (reference sequence). The CDR3 loop spans 11 amino acids. CDR3 amino acids: CSASEGLKQFF. The CDR3 DNA follows: TGCAGTGCTAGTGAAGGACTTAAGCAGTTCTTC.

This rearrangement joins TRBV5-6 to TRBJ2-7; tentative D call: TRBD2 (5 bases). The CDR3 sequence is 13 residues long. V lost 2 bases and J 6 bases, leaving 12 bases between the germline ends. Germline CDR1 is SGHDT and CDR2 is YYEEEE. The CDR3 coding sequence is TGTGCCAGCAGCTTTCGAGGGCCTCTCGAGCAGTACTTC. This gives the protein CASSFRGPLEQYF.

The chain employs TRBV6-6 and TRBJ1-5; tentative D call: TRBD1 (6 bases). The CDR3 extends over 14 amino acids. The germline gives CDR1 MNHNY, CDR2 SVGAGI (reference sequence). The V end was cut by 4 bases, the J end by 4 bases, with 11 bases between. The CDR3 DNA sequence: TGTGCCAGCAGTTCCCGGCAGGGGAATCAGCCCCAGCATTTT. It encodes CASSSRQGNQPQHF.

The CDR3 region is CAISDQNHKQYF. The CDR3 nucleotides read TGTGCCATCAGTGATCAGAACCACAAGCAGTACTTC. This sequence joins TRBV10-3 and TRBJ2-7; no definite D call. In germline, CDR1 is ENHRY, CDR2 SYGVKD. This CDR3 is 12 amino acids long. Trimming took 3 bases from V and 8 from J, leaving 11 bases between them.

The V call is TRBV6-1, the J call TRBJ1-1; no firm D call. The CDR3 length is 12 residues. Per germline, CDR1 MNHNS and CDR2 SASEGT. V lost 7 bases, J lost 4 bases, and 10 bases lay in between. The CDR3 here is CASTREGTEAFF. For the CDR3, the DNA is TGTGCCAGCACCCGGGAGGGCACTGAAGCTTTCTTT.

This clone was picked up a small number of times. The V and J genes are TRBV25-1 and TRBJ2-3, with 8 bases matching TRBD2. After removal of 4 bases from V and 9 bases from J, the junction contained 12 bases not matched to a gene. In germline, CDR1 is MGHDK, CDR2 SYGVNS. CDR3 length: 15 residues. The CDR3 DNA sequence: TGTGCCAGCAGTGCCCGAAGCGGGAGTAATTGGACGCAGTATTTT. Encoded protein: CASSARSGSNWTQYF.

The chain employs TRBV5-1 and TRBJ1-2, with unresolved D. The ends were cut back, 0 bases at V and 8 bases at J, with 8 bases in the middle. Germline lookup yields CDR1 SGHRS and CDR2 YFSETQ. This CDR3 spans 12 amino acids. In DNA, the CDR3 is TGCGCCAGCAGCTTGGAGCGGGAGGGCTACACCTTC. Protein product: CASSLEREGYTF.